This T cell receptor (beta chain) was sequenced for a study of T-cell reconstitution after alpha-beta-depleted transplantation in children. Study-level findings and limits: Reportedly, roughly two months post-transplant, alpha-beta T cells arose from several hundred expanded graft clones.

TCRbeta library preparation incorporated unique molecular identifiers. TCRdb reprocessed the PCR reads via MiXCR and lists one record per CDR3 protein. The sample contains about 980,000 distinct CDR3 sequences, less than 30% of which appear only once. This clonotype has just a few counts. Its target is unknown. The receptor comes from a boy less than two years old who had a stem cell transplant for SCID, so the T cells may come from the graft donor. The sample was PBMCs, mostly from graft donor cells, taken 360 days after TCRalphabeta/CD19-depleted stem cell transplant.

The DNA of the CDR3 is TGTGCCAGCATGGGGGGGCGGTATAATTCACCCCTCCACTTT. Amino acid sequence: CASMGGRYNSPLHF. V is TRBV28 and J is TRBJ1-6, with a tentative D call TRBD1 (6 bases). Deletions cut 7 bases from V and 4 bases from J, with 11 bases between. CDR1 and CDR2 (germline): MDHEN, SYDVKM. The CDR3 covers 14 residues.